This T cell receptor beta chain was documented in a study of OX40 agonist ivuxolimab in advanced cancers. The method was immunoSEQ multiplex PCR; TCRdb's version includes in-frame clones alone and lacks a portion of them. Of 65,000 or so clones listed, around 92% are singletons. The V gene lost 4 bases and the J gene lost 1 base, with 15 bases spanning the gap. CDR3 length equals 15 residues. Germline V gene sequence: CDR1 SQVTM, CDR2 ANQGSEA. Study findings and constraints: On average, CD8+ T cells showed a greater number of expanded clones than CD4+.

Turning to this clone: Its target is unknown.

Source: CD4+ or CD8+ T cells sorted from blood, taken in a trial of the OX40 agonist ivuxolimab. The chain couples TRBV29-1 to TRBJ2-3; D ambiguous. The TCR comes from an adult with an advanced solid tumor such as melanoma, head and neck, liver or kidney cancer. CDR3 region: CSVGGLATRTDTQYF. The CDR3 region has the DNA TGCAGCGTTGGTGGTCTGGCCACCCGCACAGATACGCAGTATTTT.